A selection of T cell receptor beta chains follows, all from one sample in a study of blood T cell repertoires in COVID-19. The table came from immunoSEQ multiplex PCR; TCRdb's copy has only in-frame clones and leaves some out. The data contain 35,000 to 45,000 clones, 88% of them seen just once; the ten biggest clones take up roughly a third. Sequences were obtained from peripheral blood. The receptors originated from a man between 65 and 85 years old with active COVID-19. Each CDR3 is given with its conserved first and last residue. A D gene is named only where the DNA matches it firmly. The size of a clone is reported for some rows only, either as once, few or many, or as a class for expanded clones.

j_gene: TRBJ2-7
d_gene: TRBD1
len: 15
v_gene: TRBV19
abundance: once
CDR3aa: CASSMPGQSPGEQYF
CDR3nt: TGTGCCAGTAGTATGCCGGGACAGTCCCCGGGCGAGCAGTACTTC

j_gene: TRBJ2-1
d_gene: TRBD2
len: 19
v_gene: TRBV19
abundance: .
CDR3aa: CASSTIFPGTSGGINEQFF
CDR3nt: TGTGCCAGTAGTACTATATTTCCCGGGACTAGCGGGGGGATTAATGAGCAGTTCTTC

j_gene: TRBJ2-2
d_gene: TRBD1
len: 16
v_gene: TRBV5-5
abundance: .
CDR3aa: CASTPRTGGQGGELFF
CDR3nt: TGTGCCAGCACCCCTCGGACAGGGGGTCAAGGCGGGGAGCTGTTTTTT

j_gene: TRBJ2-7
d_gene: TRBD1
len: 14
v_gene: TRBV28
abundance: .
CDR3aa: CASSLYRGSYEQYF
CDR3nt: TGTGCCAGCAGTTTATACAGGGGGTCCTACGAGCAGTACTTC

j_gene: TRBJ1-5
d_gene: .
len: 15
v_gene: TRBV6-2/TRBV6-3
abundance: .
CDR3aa: CASSSHIYSNQPQHF
CDR3nt: TGTGCCAGCAGTAGTCACATATATAGCAATCAGCCCCAGCATTTT

j_gene: TRBJ2-4
d_gene: .
len: 14
v_gene: TRBV7-2
abundance: .
CDR3aa: CASSLDVRGNIQYF
CDR3nt: TGTGCCAGCAGCTTAGATGTCAGGGGAAACATTCAGTACTTC

j_gene: TRBJ1-5
d_gene: .
len: 12
v_gene: TRBV20-1
abundance: .
CDR3aa: CSASRRGQPQHF
CDR3nt: TGCAGTGCTAGTAGAAGGGGTCAGCCCCAGCATTTT

j_gene: TRBJ1-3
d_gene: .
len: 15
v_gene: TRBV5-4
abundance: .
CDR3aa: CASSRGAPGGNTIYF
CDR3nt: TGTGCCAGCAGCCGGGGGGCCCCGGGCGGAAACACCATATATTTT

j_gene: TRBJ1-6
d_gene: .
len: 13
v_gene: TRBV7-3
abundance: .
CDR3aa: CASREGGNSPLHF
CDR3nt: TGTGCCAGCAGGGAAGGGGGTAATTCACCCCTCCACTTT

j_gene: TRBJ2-3
d_gene: .
len: 15
v_gene: TRBV4-3
abundance: .
CDR3aa: CASSQEAVSTDTQYF
CDR3nt: TGCGCCAGCAGCCAAGAGGCAGTAAGCACAGATACGCAGTATTTT

j_gene: TRBJ1-4
d_gene: TRBD1
len: 13
v_gene: TRBV28
abundance: .
CDR3aa: CASQTGANEKLFF
CDR3nt: TGTGCCAGCCAGACAGGGGCTAATGAAAAACTGTTTTTT

j_gene: TRBJ2-1
d_gene: TRBD2
len: 17
v_gene: TRBV5-8
abundance: once
CDR3aa: CASSLAVSGPFYNEQFF
CDR3nt: TGTGCCAGCAGCTTGGCTGTTAGCGGGCCATTTTACAATGAGCAGTTCTTC

j_gene: TRBJ2-3
d_gene: .
len: 13
v_gene: TRBV27
abundance: .
CDR3aa: CASSWRSTDTQYF
CDR3nt: TGTGCCAGCAGTTGGCGGAGCACAGATACGCAGTATTTT

j_gene: TRBJ2-1
d_gene: TRBD2
len: 12
v_gene: TRBV28
abundance: .
CDR3aa: CASSTTSGVSFF
CDR3nt: TGTGCCAGCAGCACGACTAGCGGGGTGTCGTTCTTC

j_gene: TRBJ1-2
d_gene: TRBD1
len: 13
v_gene: TRBV2
abundance: .
CDR3aa: CASTRQGEYGYTF
CDR3nt: TGTGCCAGCACCCGACAGGGCGAATATGGCTACACCTTC

j_gene: TRBJ1-3
d_gene: TRBD1
len: 16
v_gene: TRBV29-1
abundance: .
CDR3aa: CSVETGQGETGNTIYF
CDR3nt: TGCAGCGTTGAGACGGGACAGGGAGAAACTGGAAACACCATATATTTT

j_gene: TRBJ2-7
d_gene: TRBD1
len: 17
v_gene: TRBV2
abundance: .
CDR3aa: CASSETPPGQPSYEQYF
CDR3nt: TGTGCCAGCAGTGAAACCCCGCCGGGACAGCCTTCCTACGAGCAGTACTTC

j_gene: TRBJ1-2
d_gene: .
len: 13
v_gene: TRBV7-2
abundance: .
CDR3aa: CASSLGQKNGYTF
CDR3nt: TGTGCCAGCAGCTTAGGACAGAAAAATGGCTACACCTTC